These 14 T cell receptor beta chains were all obtained from the same sample, sequenced in a study of blood T cells in healthy people across ages. Primers used in a second PCR of roughly 6 to 12 cycles were a sample-barcoded 5' primer and a J-beta primer mix. TCRdb called the 5' RACE reads again in MiXCR, with one record for every CDR3 protein. Among fewer than 750,000 distinct CDR3 sequences listed, less than 60% were seen once. Sequences were obtained from blood. The receptor source for this set is a man older than 75 in good health.

The rearrangement links TRBV20-1 to TRBJ2-1; D may be TRBD2 (5 bases). The ends were cut back, 1 base at V and 1 base at J, with 8 bases in the middle. This CDR3 has 14 residues. In germline, CDR1 is DFQATT, CDR2 SNEGSKA (reference sequence). CDR3 in amino acids: CSARAEGSYNEQFF. The CDR3 DNA sequence: TGCAGTGCTAGAGCCGAGGGATCCTACAATGAGCAGTTCTTC.

Comment on this clonotype: A much larger clonotype is one base distant, so this may be a read error. The chain combines TRBV6-1 with TRBJ1-5; 7 nucleotides line up with TRBD1. The germline V gene encodes CDR1 MNHNS and CDR2 SASEGT. There are 14 residues in the CDR3. DNA for the CDR3: TGTACCAGCAGGGGGGACAGATACAATCAGCCCCAGCATTTT. Translating gives CTSRGDRYNQPQHF.

Only a few counts were recorded for this clonotype. The chain combines TRBV3-1 with TRBJ1-1, with 9 positions matching TRBD1. Per germline, CDR1 LGHDT and CDR2 YNNKEL (reference sequence). CDR3 length: 15 residues. The ends lost 4 bases at V and 3 bases at J; junction bases unmatched: 6. The chain's CDR3 is CASSLYWDRDTEAFF. CDR3 sequence (DNA): TGTGCCAGCAGCCTATACTGGGACAGGGACACTGAAGCTTTCTTT.

The chain joins TRBV20-1 to TRBJ2-1, with TRBD2 identical over 10 bases. Trimming took 3 bases from V and 7 from J; bases not matched to a gene: 12. The length of the CDR3 is 16 residues. From germline, CDR1 is DFQATT and CDR2 SNEGSKA (reference sequence). The CDR3 region has the DNA TGCAGTGCTAGGCCCCCCCCGGGACTAGCGATAAATGAGCAGTTCTTC. Residues: CSARPPPGLAINEQFF.

The chain is built from TRBV29-1 and TRBJ2-4; D uncertain. Germline V CDR1 and CDR2: SQVTM, ANQGSEA. With 5 bases removed from V and 1 base from J, the gap between germline ends came to 18 bases. This CDR3 contains 16 residues. The CDR3 nucleotides are TGCAGCGTTCCGACGAAACGGACGGAGGCCAAAAACATTCAGTACTTC. This codes for CSVPTKRTEAKNIQYF.

V gene TRBV5-1 combines with J gene TRBJ2-7, with unresolved D. The end of the DNA fits TRBJ2-5 better, so the J call may be wrong. CDR3 length: 13 amino acids. The germline V gene has CDR1 SGHRS and CDR2 YFSETQ. The CDR3 DNA reads as TGCGCCAGCAGCTTTGTAAGCCAAGAGACCCAGTACTTC. It encodes CASSFVSQETQYF.

This clonotype was counted between two and nine times. CDR3 nucleotides: TGCAGTGCTAGAGGGGTAAATAGCAATCAGCCCCAGCATTTT. Its translation is CSARGVNSNQPQHF. J is TRBJ1-5 and V is TRBV20-1; D gene ambiguous. V was shortened by 1 base and J by 0 bases, with 7 bases between the two germline ends. Germline CDR1 is DFQATT and CDR2 is SNEGSKA (reference sequence). The CDR3 length is 14 residues.

About this clonotype itself: A junction boundary mismatches the germline segment, possibly from a read error. The rearrangement uses TRBV12-3 or TRBV12-4 and TRBJ2-3; possibly TRBD2 for D (5 bases). The CDR3 totals 16 residues. DNA of the CDR3: TGTGCAAGCACGGGGAGCGTCCCTTCTAGCACAGATACGCAGTATTTT. This codes for CASTGSVPSSTDTQYF.

The chain recombines TRBV29-1 with TRBJ1-1, with D perhaps matching TRBD1 (6 bases). CDR1 is SQVTM and CDR2 is ANQGSEA in the germline V gene. V gave up 7 bases and J gave up 5 bases, with 8 bases separating them. The CDR3 is made up of 10 amino acids. CDR3 loop: CSAGVTEAFF. CDR3 coding DNA: TGCAGCGCAGGGGTTACTGAAGCTTTCTTT.

This rearrangement joins TRBV4-3 to TRBJ2-3; D is perhaps TRBD2 (5 bases). In germline, CDR1 is LGHNA, CDR2 YSLEER. The CDR3 sequence is 12 residues long. V was cut by 4 bases and J by 8 bases, with 10 bases left in between. The CDR3 coding sequence is TGCGCCAGCAGCCGGGGTGCGGGTACGCAGTATTTT. It yields the protein CASSRGAGTQYF.

V usage is TRBV2 and J usage is TRBJ2-5; tentatively, D is TRBD2 (5 bases). Germline V gene data show CDR1 as SNHLY and CDR2 as FYNNEI. V was clipped by 4 bases and J by 5 bases, with 5 bases between them. This CDR3 comprises 11 residues. Written as DNA, the CDR3 is TGTGCCAGCAGTGGGGAGGAGACCCAGTACTTC. Residues: CASSGEETQYF.

The V gene is TRBV3-1, the J gene TRBJ1-1; D gene unclear. This CDR3 is built from 15 residues. Germline V CDR1 and CDR2: LGHDT, YNNKEL (reference sequence). Trimming left V 4 bases short and J 4 bases short, with 16 bases between. The CDR3 DNA sequence: TGTGCCAGCAGCCCCCATGCGGGGTCGGCCACTGAAGCTTTCTTT. Residues: CASSPHAGSATEAFF.

This clonotype was recorded a few times. This rearrangement joins TRBV12-3 or TRBV12-4 to TRBJ2-5; 7 bases are shared with TRBD1. V trimming: 6 bases; J trimming: 2 bases; junction bases outside the gene matches: 12. The CDR3 spans 16 residues. CDR3 bases: TGTGCCAGCAGCCCCTGGACAGGAATGGCACAAGAGACCCAGTACTTC. Translating it yields CASSPWTGMAQETQYF.

The rearrangement uses TRBV29-1 and TRBJ1-1, with a possible D match to TRBD1 (6 bases). The germline V gene encodes CDR1 SQVTM and CDR2 ANQGSEA. V lost 3 bases to trimming and J lost 2 bases, with 10 bases between them. The CDR3 totals 13 residues. CDR3: CSVDRGLNTEAFF. The CDR3 DNA reads TGCAGCGTTGACAGGGGATTAAACACTGAAGCTTTCTTT.